This T cell receptor (beta chain) is from a study of regulatory T cells in long-lasting Graves disease. Time point indicated: persistent/refractory GD, antithyroid drugs over 5 years with positive TRAb. Construction of the TCR library relied on RNA isolated from PBMCs. Investigators report Graves' disease was diagnosed under American Thyroid Association guidelines. Combining iRepertoire HTBI primers with Arm-PCR of CDR3 regions, the authors built TCR beta libraries. TCRdb re-derived calls from the multiplex PCR reads in MiXCR, one entry per CDR3 protein. The table shows around 450,000 distinct CDR3 sequences, with 20% to 25% occurring only once. The CDR3 runs to 15 residues. CDR1 is MDHEN and CDR2 is SYDVKM in the germline V gene. V shed 3 bases and J 4 bases; nucleotides not matched to a gene: 4. Details on this clonotype: Its target is unknown.

Whole-study findings and limits: Only a small sample size was used, which may have cut accuracy. Persistent cases favored TRBV28, TRBJ1-2 and TRBJ2-5.

This sequence joins TRBV28 and TRBJ2-1; TRBD2 agrees at 9 bases. The material was peripheral blood mononuclear cells (PBMCs), obtained when the disease was refractory, from a patient treated with antithyroid drugs. The sequence was obtained from a female donor with Graves disease. CDR3 sequence (DNA): TGTGCCAGCAGTTTGCGCGGGAGGGCATACAATGAGCAGTTCTTC. Its translation is CASSLRGRAYNEQFF. The entire variable domain, with the rest obtained from reference TRBV28 and TRBJ2-1, is as follows: DVKVTQSSRYLVKRTGEKVFLECVQDMDHENMFWYRQDPGLGLRLIYFSYDVKMKEKGDIPEGYSVSREKKERFSLILESASTNQTSMYLCASSLRGRAYNEQFFGPGTRLTVL.